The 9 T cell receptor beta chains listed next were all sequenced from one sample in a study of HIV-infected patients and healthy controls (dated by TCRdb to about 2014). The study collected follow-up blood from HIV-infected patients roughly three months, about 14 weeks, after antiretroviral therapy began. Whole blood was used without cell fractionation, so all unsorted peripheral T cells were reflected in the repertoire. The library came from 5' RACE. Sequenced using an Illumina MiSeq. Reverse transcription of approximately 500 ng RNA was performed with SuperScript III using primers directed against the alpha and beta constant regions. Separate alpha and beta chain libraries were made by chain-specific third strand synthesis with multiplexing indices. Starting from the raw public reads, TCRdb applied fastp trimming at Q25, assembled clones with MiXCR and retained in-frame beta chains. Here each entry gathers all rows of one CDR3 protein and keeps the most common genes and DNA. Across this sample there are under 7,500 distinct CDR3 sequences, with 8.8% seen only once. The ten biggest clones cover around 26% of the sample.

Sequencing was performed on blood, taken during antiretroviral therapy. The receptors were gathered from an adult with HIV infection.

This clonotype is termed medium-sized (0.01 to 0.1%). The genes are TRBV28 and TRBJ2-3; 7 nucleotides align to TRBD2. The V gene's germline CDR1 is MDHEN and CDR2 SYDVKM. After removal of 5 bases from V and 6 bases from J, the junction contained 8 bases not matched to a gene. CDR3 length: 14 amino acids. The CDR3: CASSPREAGDTQYF. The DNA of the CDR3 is TGTGCCAGCAGTCCCCGGGAGGCCGGTGATACGCAGTATTTT.

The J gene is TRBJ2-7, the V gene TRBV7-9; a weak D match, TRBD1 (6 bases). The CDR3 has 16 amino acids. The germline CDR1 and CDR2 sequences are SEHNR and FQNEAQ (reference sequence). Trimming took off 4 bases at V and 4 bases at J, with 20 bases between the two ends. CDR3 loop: CASSWGLGGQTYEQYF. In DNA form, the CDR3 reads TGTGCCAGCAGCTGGGGTCTAGGAGGACAGACGTACGAGCAGTACTTC.

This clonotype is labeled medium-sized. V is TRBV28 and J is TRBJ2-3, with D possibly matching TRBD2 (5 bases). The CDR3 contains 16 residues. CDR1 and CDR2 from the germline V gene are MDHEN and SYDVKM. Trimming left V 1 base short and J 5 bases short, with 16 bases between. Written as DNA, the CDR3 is TGTGCCAGCAGTTTATCGACTATAAATCCCCAAGATACGCAGTATTTT. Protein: CASSLSTINPQDTQYF.

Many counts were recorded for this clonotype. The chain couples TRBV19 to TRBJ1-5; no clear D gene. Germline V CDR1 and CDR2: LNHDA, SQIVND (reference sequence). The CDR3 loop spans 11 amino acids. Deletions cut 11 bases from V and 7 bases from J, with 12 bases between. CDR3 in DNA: TGTGCCGCGGGGAAGCACCAGCCCCAGCATTTT. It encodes CAAGKHQPQHF.

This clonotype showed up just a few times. Here the CDR3 DNA reads TGTGCCAGCAGCCCTCCCGGACTGTTAAACTATGGCTACACCTTC. Translating it yields CASSPPGLLNYGYTF. The chain is built from TRBV7-9 and TRBJ1-2; D is ambiguous. The CDR3 spans 15 residues. Germline CDR1 is SEHNR and CDR2 is FQNEAQ (reference sequence). V lost 5 bases and J lost 2, with 15 bases in between.

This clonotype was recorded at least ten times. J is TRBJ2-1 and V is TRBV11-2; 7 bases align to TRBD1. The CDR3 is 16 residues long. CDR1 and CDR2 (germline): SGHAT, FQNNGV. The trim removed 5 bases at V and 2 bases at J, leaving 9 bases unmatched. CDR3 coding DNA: TGTGCCAGCAGCACCCCAGGGGGAGAGGCCTACAATGAGCAGTTCTTC. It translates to CASSTPGGEAYNEQFF.

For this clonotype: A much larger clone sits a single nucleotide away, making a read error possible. CDR3 nucleotides: TGTACCAGCAGTTACGAGGAGACGAACACTGAAGCTTTCTTT. As protein: CTSSYEETNTEAFF. V and J are TRBV12-3 or TRBV12-4 and TRBJ1-1; D is uncertain. There are 14 residues in the CDR3.

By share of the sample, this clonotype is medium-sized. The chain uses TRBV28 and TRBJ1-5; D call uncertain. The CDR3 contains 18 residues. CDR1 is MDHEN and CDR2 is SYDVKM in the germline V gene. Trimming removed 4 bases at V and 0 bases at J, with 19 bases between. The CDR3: CASSSYPGRENSNQPQHF. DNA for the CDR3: TGTGCCAGCAGTTCCTACCCAGGACGGGAAAATAGCAATCAGCCCCAGCATTTT.

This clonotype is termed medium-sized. CDR3 loop: CASSEKNQPQHF. In nucleotides, the CDR3 is TGTGCCAGCAGTGAAAAGAATCAGCCCCAGCATTTT. The rearrangement links TRBV2 to TRBJ1-5, with D unclear. V dropped 2 bases and J dropped 4 bases, with 3 bases sitting between them. Germline CDR1 SNHLY, CDR2 FYNNEI. The CDR3 totals 12 residues. Filled out from reference TRBV2 and TRBJ1-5, the complete variable domain reads EPEVTQTPSHQVTQMGQEVILRCVPISNHLYFYWYRQILGQKVEFLVSFYNNEISEKSEIFDDQFSVERPDGSNFTLKIRSTKLEDSAMYFCASSEKNQPQHFGDGTRLSIL.